The sequence of this T cell receptor (beta chain) was determined in a study of T cells in Graves' hyperthyroidism and ophthalmopathy. Study details: Specimen type is peripheral blood, collected at initial diagnosis prior to any treatment.

This clonotype has a count of ten or more. V shed 6 bases, J shed 1 base, and the junction held 3 bases outside the gene matches. CDR1 and CDR2 from the germline V gene are SNHLY and FYNNEI. The CDR3 length is 13 residues. Template material for amplifying TCR beta CDR3 regions consisted of RNA transcripts. The TCR CDR3 first-round RT-PCR relied on the HTBI primer set. TCRdb re-derived calls from the multiplex PCR reads in MiXCR, one entry per CDR3 protein. The table has around 420,000 distinct CDR3 sequences, 15% to 17% seen once. The TCR originated in a woman under 30 with Graves' hyperthyroidism. Material: blood. The chain uses TRBV2 and TRBJ2-7; 7 bases are a match to TRBD2. The DNA for the CDR3 is TGTGCCAGCAGGCTGGGGGGGTCCTACGAGCAGTACTTC. Its translation: CASRLGGSYEQYF.